This T cell receptor beta chain was recovered during a study of T-cell reconstitution after alpha-beta-depleted transplantation in children. Germline V gives CDR1 SGHTS, CDR2 YDEGEE. This CDR3 is built from 13 residues. V shed 0 bases and J shed 1 base, with 4 bases lying between them. Unique molecular identifiers were used in preparing the TCRbeta library. Via MiXCR, TCRdb re-called the PCR reads, giving one row per CDR3 protein. Of approximately 980,000 distinct CDR3 sequences in the sample, under 30% were seen once. The sample in question was PBMCs, mostly from graft donor cells, obtained 360 days after TCRalphabeta/CD19-depleted stem cell transplant. The sequence derives from a boy in the first two years of life who had a stem cell transplant for SCID, so the T cells may come from the graft donor. This sequence joins TRBV5-8 and TRBJ1-2; no clear D gene. Here the CDR3 DNA reads TGTGCCAGCAGCTTGGCATTTAACTATGGCTACACCTTC. Translating gives CASSLAFNYGYTF.